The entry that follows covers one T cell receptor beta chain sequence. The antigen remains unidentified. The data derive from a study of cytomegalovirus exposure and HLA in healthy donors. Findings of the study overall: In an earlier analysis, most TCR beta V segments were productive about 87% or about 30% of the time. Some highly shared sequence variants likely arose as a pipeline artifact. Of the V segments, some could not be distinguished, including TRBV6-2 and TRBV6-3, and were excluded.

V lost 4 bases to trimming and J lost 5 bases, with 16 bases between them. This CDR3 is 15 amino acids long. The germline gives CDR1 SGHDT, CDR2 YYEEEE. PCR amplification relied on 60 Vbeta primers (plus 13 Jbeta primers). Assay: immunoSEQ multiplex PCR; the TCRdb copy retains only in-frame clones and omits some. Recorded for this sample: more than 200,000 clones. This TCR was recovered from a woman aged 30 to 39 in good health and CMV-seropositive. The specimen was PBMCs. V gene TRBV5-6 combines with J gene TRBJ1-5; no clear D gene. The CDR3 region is CASSRRGRADQPQHF. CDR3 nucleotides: TGTGCCAGCAGCCGGAGAGGGAGGGCGGATCAGCCCCAGCATTTT. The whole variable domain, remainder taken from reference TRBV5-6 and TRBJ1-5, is DAGVTQSPTHLIKTRGQQVTLRCSPKSGHDTVSWYQQALGQGPQFIFQYYEEEERQRGNFPDRFSGHQFPNYSSELNVNALLLGDSALYLCASSRRGRADQPQHFGDGTRLSIL.